This T cell receptor beta chain was recorded in a study of blood T cell repertoires in COVID-19. About the study: The study drew acute and convalescent COVID-19 samples from the United States, Italy and Spain. The analysed material was cDNA or gDNA that came from T cells, B-cell-depleted T cells, or PBMCs.

Recruited during active infection, patients (from Seattle) were subsequently followed longitudinally. This clone was counted a few times. As originally analysed: For nucleated cells, counts were estimated from reference gene primer amplification. The data were produced by immunoSEQ multiplex PCR, yet TCRdb's version contains in-frame clones alone and is incomplete. V and J calls and clone size are copied from that table; D and trimming were computed from the DNA. The sample yields 210,000 or so clones, 83% seen once. The receptor was isolated from a woman aged 25 to 39 with COVID-19, enrolled during active disease. The sequenced material came from peripheral blood.

In nucleotides, the CDR3 is TGTGCCAGCAGCTCCCGGGACAGGGTTGGAACTGAAGCTTTCTTT. Translated, it gives CASSSRDRVGTEAFF. The chain carries TRBV27 and TRBJ1-1, with 9 bases lining up with TRBD1. The trim removed 6 bases at V and 5 bases at J, leaving 10 bases unmatched. This CDR3 is built from 15 residues. The germline V gene encodes CDR1 MNHEY and CDR2 SMNVEV (reference sequence).